What follows are 28 T cell receptor beta chains derived from one specimen sequenced in a study of a mutant IDH1 vaccine in newly diagnosed glioma. Time point of the sample: baseline, week 1 (first vaccination visit). Treatment reported: pre-vaccination baseline after standard-of-care therapy. TCRdb's table, derived via immunoSEQ multiplex PCR, lists solely in-frame clones and lacks some. The data hold tens of thousands of clones, with over 65% observed a single time. Specimen: PBMCs, collected from a glioma patient treated with radiotherapy, temozolomide or both. These receptors were taken from a woman aged 40 to 55 with glioma.

The chain links TRBV19 to TRBJ1-1, with 8 bases identical to TRBD1. CDR3 length: 16 residues. The V gene end was trimmed by 1 base and the J gene end by 1 base; junction bases not matched to a gene: 5. Germline loops: CDR1 LNHDA, CDR2 SQIVND (reference sequence). The CDR3 DNA reads TGTGCCAGTAGTATAGTAGGCAGGGGGCGGAACACTGAAGCTTTCTTT. Its translation is CASSIVGRGRNTEAFF.

The chain joins TRBV5-1 to TRBJ1-2; possible D gene TRBD1, 6 bases. Trimming shortened V by 4 bases and J by 6 bases, and 19 bases separated the two germline ends. CDR3 length equals 15 residues. From germline, CDR1 is SGHRS and CDR2 YFSETQ. CDR3 in amino acids: CASSLDAQGGHGYTF. The CDR3 nucleotides are TGCGCCAGCAGCCTGGACGCACAGGGTGGGCATGGCTACACCTTC.

The chain recombines TRBV6-5 with TRBJ2-2, with D perhaps given as TRBD1 or TRBD2 (6 bases each). The CDR3 contains 14 residues. Germline-derived CDR1 and CDR2 are MNHEY and SVGAGI. The V gene lost 4 bases and the J gene lost 3 bases, with 9 bases spanning the gap. This CDR3 is CASSWRGYTGELFF. DNA of the CDR3: TGTGCCAGCAGTTGGAGGGGGTACACCGGGGAGCTGTTTTTT.

The gene calls are TRBV10-2 and TRBJ1-6, with 9 positions matching TRBD1. The trim removed 8 bases at V and 10 bases at J, leaving 12 bases unmatched. CDR1 and CDR2 from the germline V gene are WSHSY and SAAADI. This CDR3 has 15 residues. The chain's CDR3 is CASGPLGTGRSPLHF. CDR3 nucleotide sequence: TGCGCCAGCGGCCCCCTTGGGACAGGGAGATCACCCCTCCACTTT.

V gene TRBV11-2 combines with J gene TRBJ2-5; tentatively, D is TRBD1 (5 bases). Germline lookup yields CDR1 SGHAT and CDR2 FQNNGV. The ends were cut back, 5 bases at V and 4 bases at J, with 14 bases in the middle. The length of the CDR3 is 14 residues. The CDR3 bases are TGTGCCAGCAGCGCGTCAGGGTCACCAGAGACCCAGTACTTC. Translated, it gives CASSASGSPETQYF. The full variable domain, completed using reference TRBV11-2 and TRBJ2-5, is EAGVAQSPRYKIIEKRQSVAFWCNPISGHATLYWYQQILGQGPKLLIQFQNNGVVDDSQLPKDRFSAERLKGVDSTLKIQPAKLEDSAVYLCASSASGSPETQYFGPGTRLLVL.

CDR3 sequence reads: CASSPRGGANNQPQHF. The DNA for the CDR3 is TGCGCCAGCTCCCCTCGGGGGGGGGCCAACAATCAGCCCCAGCATTTT. The J gene is TRBJ1-5, the V gene TRBV4-1, with D tentatively TRBD1 (6 bases). Between the trimmed V and J ends, which lost 8 bases and 3 bases, there was a span of 20 bases. This CDR3 comprises 16 residues. Germline CDR1 MGHRA, CDR2 YSYEKL.

This chain joins TRBV13 and TRBJ2-5; TRBD1 matches 8 bases. This CDR3 has 14 residues. V gave up 5 bases and J gave up 3 bases; unmatched junction bases: 5. The germline V gene has CDR1 PRHDT and CDR2 FYEKMQ (reference sequence). The CDR3 is CASSPSTGEETQYF. In nucleotides, the CDR3 is TGTGCCAGCAGCCCTTCGACAGGGGAAGAGACCCAGTACTTC.

The CDR3 is CASRALVSYEQYF. The CDR3 DNA follows: TGTGCCAGCAGAGCCTTGGTGTCCTACGAGCAGTACTTC. V usage is TRBV6-5 and J usage is TRBJ2-7; D ambiguous. The CDR3 is 13 residues long. V shed 6 bases and J shed 1 base, with 10 bases lying between them. Germline lookup yields CDR1 MNHEY and CDR2 SVGAGI.

The V call is TRBV7-9, the J call TRBJ1-2; D call uncertain. Per germline, CDR1 SEHNR and CDR2 FQNEAQ (reference sequence). This CDR3 contains 15 residues. V lost 3 bases and J 2 bases, leaving 13 bases between the germline ends. The DNA for the CDR3 is TGTGCCAGCAGCTTGGCGAGAGGCCCCAACTATGGCTACACCTTC. Amino acid sequence: CASSLARGPNYGYTF. The full variable domain, completed using reference TRBV7-9 and TRBJ1-2, is DTGVSQNPRHKITKRGQNVTFRCDPISEHNRLYWYRQTLGQGPEFLTYFQNEAQLEKSRLLSDRFSAERPKGSFSTLEIQRTEQGDSAMYLCASSLARGPNYGYTFGSGTRLTVV.

The V and J genes are TRBV6-5 and TRBJ1-2, with 7 positions matching TRBD1. The CDR3 length is 16 residues. J gave up 7 bases and V 2 bases, and 13 bases lay outside the gene matches. CDR1 MNHEY and CDR2 SVGAGI come from the germline V gene. CDR3 nucleotide sequence: TGTGCCAGCAGTTACACCCCTGAGGGGGCAGCGGGTGGCTACACCTTC. Translating it yields CASSYTPEGAAGGYTF.

This chain links TRBV13 with TRBJ2-3, with unresolved D. This CDR3 is 14 amino acids long. Trimming took 3 bases from V and 0 from J, leaving 7 bases between them. Germline lookup yields CDR1 PRHDT and CDR2 FYEKMQ (reference sequence). CDR3 residues: CASSFYRSTDTQYF. Written as DNA, the CDR3 is TGTGCCAGCAGCTTTTATAGGAGCACAGATACGCAGTATTTT.

The chain couples TRBV10-3 to TRBJ2-5, with 10 positions matching TRBD1. The CDR3 has 16 residues. Germline CDR1 ENHRY, CDR2 SYGVKD. Unmatched junction bases numbered 15, after V lost 9 bases and J lost 5 bases. CDR3 in amino acids: CAIRKGGTGVSETQYF. The CDR3 DNA sequence: TGTGCCATTCGAAAAGGGGGGACAGGGGTTTCTGAGACCCAGTACTTC.

The chain links TRBV14 to TRBJ2-5; tentatively, D is TRBD1 or TRBD2 (5 bases each). The germline gives CDR1 SGHDN, CDR2 FVKESK. V was clipped by 4 bases and J by 2 bases, with 5 bases between them. This CDR3 has 12 amino acids. This CDR3 reads CASSRGQETQYF. CDR3 bases: TGTGCCAGCAGCCGGGGGCAAGAGACCCAGTACTTC.

The chain is built from TRBV7-2 and TRBJ1-2; possibly TRBD1 for D (5 bases). Germline V CDR1 and CDR2: SGHTA, FQGNSA. Trimming took off 1 base at V and 7 bases at J, with 19 bases between the two ends. The CDR3 is 16 amino acids. The CDR3 region has the DNA TGTGCCAGCAGCTTAGATATGGGGACTGTAACTTCTGGCTACACCTTC. It specifies CASSLDMGTVTSGYTF.

This clone was detected only once. This chain uses TRBV29-1 with TRBJ2-3, with a possible D match to TRBD2 (6 bases). CDR3 length equals 15 residues. Germline CDR1 and CDR2: SQVTM and ANQGSEA. V shed 3 bases and J shed 2 bases, with 15 bases lying between them. The DNA for the CDR3 is TGCAGCGTTGATCTACAACGGGAGTTCACAGATACGCAGTATTTT. Amino acid sequence: CSVDLQREFTDTQYF.

V is TRBV11-2 and J is TRBJ1-2, with D possibly being TRBD1 (5 bases). This CDR3 spans 15 amino acids. The germline V gene encodes CDR1 SGHAT and CDR2 FQNNGV. V was cut by 5 bases and J by 0 bases, with 13 bases left in between. Written as DNA, the CDR3 is TGTGCCAGCAGCCCAGGGCGACAAACTAACTATGGCTACACCTTC. Residues: CASSPGRQTNYGYTF.

CDR3 nucleotide sequence: TGTGCCAGCTCAATCAGGGCCGGCAATCAGCCCCAGCATTTT. This sequence encodes CASSIRAGNQPQHF. The chain links TRBV18 to TRBJ1-5, with D maybe TRBD1 (5 bases). The germline V gene encodes CDR1 KGHSH and CDR2 LQKENI. Between the trimmed V and J ends, which lost 5 bases and 2 bases, there was a span of 10 bases. The CDR3 length is 14 residues.

The V gene is TRBV15, the J gene TRBJ1-4, with a tentative D call TRBD1 (5 bases). The CDR3 spans 15 residues. V was shortened by 1 base and J by 5 bases, with 11 bases between the two germline ends. Germline CDR1 is LNHNV and CDR2 is YYDKDF (reference sequence). The CDR3 loop is CATSRVNRLNEKLFF. For the CDR3, the DNA is TGTGCCACCAGCAGAGTTAACAGGCTGAATGAAAAACTGTTTTTT. Variable domain in full (rest from reference TRBV15 and TRBJ1-4): DAMVIQNPRYQVTQFGKPVTLSCSQTLNHNVMYWYQQKSSQAPKLLFHYYDKDFNNEADTPDNFQSRRPNTSFCFLDIRSPGLGDTAMYLCATSRVNRLNEKLFFGSGTQLSVL.

This clone was counted once. V and J are TRBV19 and TRBJ2-7, with D possibly matching TRBD1 (5 bases). Trimming cost V 6 bases and J 3 bases, with 15 bases left between them. The CDR3 is 14 residues long. In germline, CDR1 is LNHDA, CDR2 SQIVND (reference sequence). The CDR3 DNA sequence: TGTGCCAGTAGCCCTAGACAGTTAAACTACGAGCAGTACTTC. It encodes CASSPRQLNYEQYF.

This rearrangement joins TRBV4-2 to TRBJ2-7; D not resolved. The CDR3 covers 14 residues. Trimming removed 0 bases at V and 0 bases at J, with 6 bases between. CDR1 and CDR2 (germline): LGHNA, YNFKEQ. The CDR3 reads CASSQEASSYEQYF. CDR3 nucleotides: TGTGCCAGCAGCCAAGAAGCGAGCTCCTACGAGCAGTACTTC.

The rearrangement uses TRBV6-1 and TRBJ1-6, with D maybe TRBD1 (6 bases). CDR3 size: 13 residues. Trimming took off 3 bases at V and 16 bases at J, with 16 bases between the two ends. Germline lookup yields CDR1 MNHNS and CDR2 SASEGT. CDR3 sequence (DNA): TGTGCCAGCAGTGATGACCTCGGGACAACTCTCCACTTT. Translating it yields CASSDDLGTTLHF.

This chain connects TRBV4-1 to TRBJ1-5; the D is unclear. CDR1 is MGHRA and CDR2 is YSYEKL in the germline V gene. The CDR3 has 13 residues. V lost 0 bases, J lost 4 bases, and 4 bases lay in between. The CDR3 sequence is CASSQDTNQPQHF. In DNA form, the CDR3 reads TGCGCCAGCAGCCAAGACACAAATCAGCCCCAGCATTTT.

The chain couples TRBV5-6 to TRBJ2-1, with TRBD1 as a possible D gene (6 bases). From germline, CDR1 is SGHDT and CDR2 YYEEEE. The CDR3 covers 14 residues. With 0 bases removed from V and 4 bases from J, the gap between germline ends came to 8 bases. In DNA, the CDR3 is TGTGCCAGCAGCTTGGCCAGGGGTTACAATGAGCAGTTCTTC. Translation gives CASSLARGYNEQFF.

This clone was seen just once. The V gene is TRBV6-5, the J gene TRBJ2-1, with D perhaps matching TRBD1 or TRBD2 (5 bases each). Germline CDR1 reads MNHEY; CDR2 reads SVGAGI. The CDR3 runs to 16 residues. Trimming stripped 0 bases from V and 2 bases from J, with 11 bases between. The CDR3 sequence: CASSYSGTATYNEQFF. For the CDR3, the DNA is TGTGCCAGCAGTTACTCCGGGACGGCAACCTACAATGAGCAGTTCTTC.

V gene TRBV7-2 combines with J gene TRBJ2-3; a weak D match, TRBD2 (5 bases). Trimming removed 8 bases at V and 0 bases at J, with 6 bases between. The CDR3 is 12 residues long. CDR1 and CDR2 (germline): SGHTA, FQGNSA. CDR3 residues: CASPGSTDTQYF. DNA for the CDR3: TGTGCCAGCCCGGGGAGCACAGATACGCAGTATTTT.

The chain employs TRBV11-2 and TRBJ1-4; a weak D match, TRBD1 (5 bases). CDR3 length equals 14 residues. V lost 5 bases, J lost 3 bases, and 10 bases lay in between. Germline V gene lookup returns CDR1 SGHAT and CDR2 FQNNGV. The CDR3 DNA reads as TGTGCCAGCAGCCGGGGACGGCCTAATGAAAAACTGTTTTTT. This translates into CASSRGRPNEKLFF.

This rearrangement joins TRBV6-6 to TRBJ1-3; D remains unclear. Germline loops: CDR1 MNHNY, CDR2 SVGAGI (reference sequence). The CDR3 consists of 12 residues. Trimming removed 5 bases from V and 5 bases from J, with 7 bases in between. The CDR3 protein is CASSDPRNTIYF. CDR3 nucleotides: TGTGCCAGCAGTGATCCAAGAAACACCATATATTTT.

This chain links TRBV18 with TRBJ1-5; unclear D gene. The CDR3 length is 13 residues. Trimming stripped 3 bases from V and 5 bases from J, with 8 bases between. Germline-derived CDR1 and CDR2 are KGHSH and LQKENI. CDR3 coding DNA: TGTGCCAGCTCACCTTGGGAGGATCAGCCCCAGCATTTT. This encodes CASSPWEDQPQHF.